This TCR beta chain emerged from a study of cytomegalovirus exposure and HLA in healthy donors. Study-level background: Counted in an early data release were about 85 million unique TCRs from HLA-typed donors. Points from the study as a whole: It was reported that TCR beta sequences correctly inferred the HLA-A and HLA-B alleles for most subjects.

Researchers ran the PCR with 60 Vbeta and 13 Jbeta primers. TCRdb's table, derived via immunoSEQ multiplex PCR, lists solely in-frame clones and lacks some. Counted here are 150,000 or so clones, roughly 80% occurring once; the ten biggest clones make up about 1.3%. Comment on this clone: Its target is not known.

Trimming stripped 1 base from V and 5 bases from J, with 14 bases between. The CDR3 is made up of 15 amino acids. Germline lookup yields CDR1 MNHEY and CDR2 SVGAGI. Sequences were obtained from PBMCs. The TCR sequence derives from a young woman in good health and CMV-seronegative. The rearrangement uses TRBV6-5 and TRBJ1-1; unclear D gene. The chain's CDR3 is CASSYLSLEATEAFF. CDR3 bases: TGTGCCAGCAGTTACTTGTCCCTAGAGGCTACTGAAGCTTTCTTT.